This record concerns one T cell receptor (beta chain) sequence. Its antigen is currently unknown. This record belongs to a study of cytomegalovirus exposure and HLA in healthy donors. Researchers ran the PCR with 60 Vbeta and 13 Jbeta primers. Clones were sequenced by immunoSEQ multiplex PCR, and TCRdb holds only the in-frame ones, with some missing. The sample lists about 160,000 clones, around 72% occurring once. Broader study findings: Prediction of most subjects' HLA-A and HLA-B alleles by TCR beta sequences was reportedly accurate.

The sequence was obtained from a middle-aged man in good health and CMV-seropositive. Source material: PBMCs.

In DNA, the CDR3 is TGTGCCAGCAGTGATGGGCGCATGAACACTGAAGCTTTCTTT. Protein sequence: CASSDGRMNTEAFF. The chain combines TRBV2 with TRBJ1-1; D call uncertain. The germline V gene has CDR1 SNHLY and CDR2 FYNNEI. V was trimmed by 3 bases and J by 0 bases, leaving 8 bases between them. There are 14 residues in the CDR3.